This T cell receptor beta chain was identified during a study of regulatory T cells in long-lasting Graves disease. Turning to the study itself: Prior antithyroid drug treatment in newly diagnosed Graves' patients lasted under 3 months. Findings and caveats of the study: Clonotypes that were public and shared totalled some 2,900 in persistent patients versus 900 to 1,000 in new patients. Persistent disease preferred TRBV28, TRBJ1-2 and TRBJ2-5; new disease, TRBV20-1 and TRBJ2-1.

CDR1 is SGHDN and CDR2 is FVKESK in the germline V gene. The CDR3 runs to 16 residues. Trimming cost V 1 base and J 2 bases, with 13 bases left between them. Construction of TCR beta libraries relied on iRepertoire HTBI primers and on Arm-PCR targeting CDR3 regions. TCRdb analysed the multiplex PCR reads with MiXCR anew, one entry per CDR3 protein. Of around 250,000 distinct CDR3 sequences listed, 20% to 25% are singletons. Time point indicated: newly diagnosed GD, antithyroid drugs for less than 3 months. Extracted RNA from PBMCs served as the source of the TCR library. This clonotype appeared many times. As yet, its antigen is unknown.

The source was peripheral blood mononuclear cells (PBMCs), collected at new diagnosis, from a patient treated with antithyroid drugs. The sequence was obtained from a female donor with Graves disease. The gene calls are TRBV14 and TRBJ2-3, with D maybe TRBD2 (5 bases). CDR3 coding DNA: TGTGCCAGCAGCCAAGTCCGCGGGTTCGACACAGATACGCAGTATTTT. It codes for CASSQVRGFDTDTQYF.